This TCR beta chain was identified during a study of cytomegalovirus exposure and HLA in healthy donors. The PCR employed 60 Vbeta primers together with 13 Jbeta primers. Using immunoSEQ multiplex PCR, the repertoire was profiled, and TCRdb retains in-frame clones only, with some absent. The repertoire holds 90,000 to 120,000 clones, 75% to 80% seen once, with roughly 5% in the top ten. Germline loops: CDR1 ENHRY, CDR2 SYGVKD. V lost 0 bases and J lost 2, with 14 bases in between. The CDR3 sequence is 17 residues long. This clone was seen once. Specimen: PBMCs. This TCR derives from a man in his fifties or sixties in good health and CMV-seropositive. The rearrangement joins TRBV10-3 to TRBJ1-3, with D possibly TRBD1 on 5 matching bases. The CDR3 is CAISESGNRRAGNTIYF. CDR3 bases: TGTGCCATCAGTGAGTCGGGTAACAGGAGGGCTGGAAACACCATATATTTT.